The clone carrying this T cell receptor (beta chain) has just one count. Libraries were prepared by immunoSEQ multiplex PCR; TCRdb keeps only in-frame clonotypes and omits some of them. The table includes about 120,000 clones, 87% detected once. This sample stems from a study of control samples from healthy donors and cancer patients. This clonotype was sampled from a man aged 25 to 45 in good health. Material: blood.

The CDR3 loop reads CASSLNRGEPQHF. In nucleotides, the CDR3 is TGTGCCAGCAGTCTAAACAGGGGCGAGCCCCAGCATTTT. This rearrangement joins TRBV28 to TRBJ1-5; 7 nucleotides line up with TRBD1. There are 13 residues in the CDR3. V lost 5 bases to trimming and J lost 8 bases; unmatched junction nucleotides: 6. Germline values: CDR1 MDHEN, CDR2 SYDVKM.